The 27 T cell receptor beta chains reported below all come from one sample, sequenced in a study of blood T cell repertoires in COVID-19. Clones were read by immunoSEQ multiplex PCR, and TCRdb kept only the in-frame ones, dropping some. The sample consists of around 200,000 clones, 80% of them appearing once. Material: peripheral blood. The receptors derive from a woman aged 70-85 years with acute or convalescent COVID-19.

The chain joins TRBV20-1 to TRBJ2-1; 13 bases are a match to TRBD2. The CDR3 runs 17 residues. V dropped 3 bases and J dropped 0; count of bases not matched to a gene: 5. Germline V gene lookup returns CDR1 DFQATT and CDR2 SNEGSKA (reference sequence). The CDR3 is CSASGLAGESSYNEQFF. DNA of the CDR3: TGCAGTGCTAGTGGACTAGCGGGAGAGAGCTCCTACAATGAGCAGTTCTTC.

The rearrangement joins TRBV18 to TRBJ1-1, with D maybe TRBD1 (6 bases). The CDR3 sequence is 14 residues long. Trimming stripped 3 bases from V and 3 bases from J, with 11 bases between. The germline gives CDR1 KGHSH, CDR2 LQKENI. The DNA for the CDR3 is TGTGCCAGCTCACCGCAGGGGAGGGACACTGAAGCTTTCTTT. It yields the protein CASSPQGRDTEAFF.

The rearrangement joins TRBV18 to TRBJ2-1; 7 nucleotides match TRBD2. The CDR3 runs to 13 residues. With 3 bases clipped from V and 15 bases from J, the junction kept 11 bases outside the gene matches. The germline CDR1 and CDR2 sequences are KGHSH and LQKENI. CDR3 in DNA: TGTGCCAGCTCACCCCCGGACTGGGGGGGAAGGTTCTTC. Residues: CASSPPDWGGRFF.

The gene calls are TRBV9 and TRBJ2-2; D gene unclear. This CDR3 contains 13 residues. The V end was cut by 0 bases, the J end by 6 bases, with 6 bases between. Per germline, CDR1 SGDLS and CDR2 YYNGEE. The CDR3 loop reads CASSVDGAGELFF. The DNA for the CDR3 is TGTGCCAGCAGCGTAGATGGAGCCGGGGAGCTGTTTTTT.

The genes are TRBV6-6 and TRBJ2-5, with TRBD2 matching over 9 bases. The junction had 6 bases not matched to a gene; V was cut back by 6 bases and J by 1 base. Germline CDR1 MNHNY, CDR2 SVGAGI (reference sequence). The CDR3 is 15 residues long. The CDR3 nucleotides are TGTGCCAGCAGCCACGTAGCGGGGGCCCAAGAGACCCAGTACTTC. It encodes CASSHVAGAQETQYF.

A few counts support this clone. The J gene is TRBJ2-7, the V gene TRBV19; TRBD1 might be the D (6 bases). V was cut by 0 bases and J by 0 bases, with 12 bases left in between. Germline V gene data show CDR1 as LNHDA and CDR2 as SQIVND (reference sequence). The length of the CDR3 is 16 residues. The CDR3 loop is CASSIERTATSYEQYF. The CDR3 DNA follows: TGTGCCAGTAGTATAGAAAGGACAGCAACCTCCTACGAGCAGTACTTC. The whole variable domain, remainder taken from reference TRBV19 and TRBJ2-7, is DGGITQSPKYLFRKEGQNVTLSCEQNLNHDAMYWYRQDPGQGLRLIYYSQIVNDFQKGDIAEGYSVSREKKESFPLTVTSAQKNPTAFYLCASSIERTATSYEQYFGPGTRLTVT.

The rearrangement joins TRBV27 to TRBJ2-1, with D maybe TRBD1 (6 bases). Trimming stripped 5 bases from V and 15 bases from J, with 23 bases between. The CDR3 runs 14 residues. Per germline, CDR1 MNHEY and CDR2 SMNVEV (reference sequence). CDR3 residues: CASSPRRQVVSLFF. CDR3 bases: TGTGCCAGCAGTCCGCGCCGACAGGTGGTTTCGTTGTTCTTC.

V gene TRBV11-3 combines with J gene TRBJ2-1, with TRBD2 matching 8 bases. Germline assignment: CDR1 SGHNT and CDR2 YENEEA. The CDR3 is 16 residues long. J gave up 0 bases and V 0 bases, and 1 base lay outside the gene matches. CDR3 bases: TGTGCCAGCAGCTTAGACGGGAGGGCCTCCTACAATGAGCAGTTCTTC. Protein: CASSLDGRASYNEQFF.

V usage is TRBV27 and J usage is TRBJ2-1; 8 nucleotides align to TRBD1. The CDR3 has 16 amino acids. Germline CDR1 reads MNHEY; CDR2 reads SMNVEV (reference sequence). The J segment lost 3 bases and the V segment lost 1 base, leaving 5 bases of the junction unmatched. The CDR3 coding sequence is TGTGCCAGCAGTTTATTGATCACAGGGGGCTACAATGAGCAGTTCTTC. It translates to CASSLLITGGYNEQFF.

This clone is a singleton in its sample. V gene TRBV5-5 combines with J gene TRBJ2-3; tentative D call: TRBD2 (6 bases). V was cut by 4 bases and J by 5 bases, with 14 bases left in between. The CDR3 sequence is 14 residues long. From germline, CDR1 is SGHKS and CDR2 YYEKEE (reference sequence). The CDR3 loop is CASSADGGEDTQYF. The CDR3 region has the DNA TGTGCCAGCAGCGCGGACGGAGGGGAAGATACGCAGTATTTT.

The chain recombines TRBV18 with TRBJ1-1; D not certain. CDR3 length: 14 residues. V dropped 4 bases and J dropped 4 bases, with 13 bases sitting between them. Germline CDR1 KGHSH, CDR2 LQKENI. CDR3 protein: CASSRDWEATEAFF. Written as DNA, the CDR3 is TGTGCCAGCTCACGGGATTGGGAGGCCACTGAAGCTTTCTTT.

The chain couples TRBV3-1 (or the pseudogene TRBV3-2) to TRBJ1-2; the match to TRBD1 covers 7 bases. Germline lookup yields CDR1 LGHDT and CDR2 YNNKEL (reference sequence). The CDR3 runs to 13 residues. After removal of 1 base from V and 9 bases from J, the junction contained 5 bases not matched to a gene. The CDR3: CASSQGTGLRYTF. CDR3 nucleotides: TGTGCCAGCAGCCAAGGGACAGGTTTGCGCTACACCTTC.

This chain uses TRBV11-3 with TRBJ1-5, with D possibly matching TRBD1 (6 bases). Germline V gene lookup returns CDR1 SGHNT and CDR2 YENEEA. The V end lost 3 bases, the J end lost 0 bases, and 12 bases lay between the germline ends. The CDR3 length is 16 residues. The CDR3 region has the DNA TGTGCCAGCAGCTTCGGACAGTCGTATAGCAATCAGCCCCAGCATTTT. Protein product: CASSFGQSYSNQPQHF. Supplemented by reference TRBV11-3 and TRBJ1-5, the full variable domain reads EAGVVQSPRYKIIEKKQPVAFWCNPISGHNTLYWYLQNLGQGPELLIRYENEEAVDDSQLPKDRFSAERLKGVDSTLKIQPAELGDSAVYLCASSFGQSYSNQPQHFGDGTRLSIL.

V and J are TRBV9 and TRBJ2-1, with 13 bases matching TRBD2. V dropped 4 bases and J dropped 5; count of bases not matched to a gene: 6. Germline V CDR1 and CDR2: SGDLS, YYNGEE. The CDR3 length is 16 residues. The CDR3 DNA follows: TGTGCCAGCAGCTTCAGGGGGACTAGCGGGGACAATGAGCAGTTCTTC. The encoded protein is CASSFRGTSGDNEQFF.

The V and J genes are TRBV7-2 and TRBJ2-3, with D hard to call. There are 12 residues in the CDR3. CDR1 and CDR2 from the germline V gene are SGHTA and FQGNSA. The V gene lost 8 bases and the J gene lost 0 bases, with 6 bases spanning the gap. The CDR3 loop reads CASGRSTDTQYF. CDR3 nucleotide sequence: TGTGCCAGCGGCAGAAGCACAGATACGCAGTATTTT. The full variable domain, with the rest looked up from reference TRBV7-2 and TRBJ2-3, is GAGVSQSPSNKVTEKGKDVELRCDPISGHTALYWYRQSLGQGLEFLIYFQGNSAPDKSGLPSDRFSAERTGGSVSTLTIQRTQQEDSAVYLCASGRSTDTQYFGPGTRLTVL.

The rearrangement joins TRBV5-4 to TRBJ2-3; D gene unclear. The CDR3 is 14 amino acids. The germline gives CDR1 SGHNT, CDR2 YYREEE (reference sequence). V lost 1 base and J lost 3, with 9 bases in between. This CDR3 reads CASSLRLQTDTQYF. In DNA form, the CDR3 reads TGTGCCAGCAGCTTGCGCCTACAGACAGATACGCAGTATTTT.

The CDR3 region has the DNA TGTGCCAGCAGCTTTCTAGCGGGAGTGTTAGATGAGCAGTTCTTC. This gives the protein CASSFLAGVLDEQFF. The V gene is TRBV7-9, the J gene TRBJ2-1; 10 bases match TRBD2. Germline loops: CDR1 SEHNR, CDR2 FQNEAQ (reference sequence). J lost 8 bases, V lost 3 bases, and 7 bases had no gene match. The CDR3 length is 15 residues.

The V gene is TRBV11-3, the J gene TRBJ2-2, with 8 positions matching TRBD1. The CDR3 length is 15 residues. In germline, CDR1 is SGHNT, CDR2 YENEEA. V lost 1 base to trimming and J lost 5 bases; unmatched junction nucleotides: 3. This CDR3 reads CASSLGQGRTGELFF. CDR3 in DNA: TGTGCCAGCAGCTTAGGACAGGGGAGGACCGGGGAGCTGTTTTTT. Full variable domain (missing parts from reference TRBV11-3 and TRBJ2-2): EAGVVQSPRYKIIEKKQPVAFWCNPISGHNTLYWYLQNLGQGPELLIRYENEEAVDDSQLPKDRFSAERLKGVDSTLKIQPAELGDSAVYLCASSLGQGRTGELFFGEGSRLTVL.

This clone has just one count. V usage is TRBV5-4 and J usage is TRBJ1-3; a possible D gene is TRBD1 (5 bases). V dropped 2 bases and J dropped 4 bases, with 10 bases sitting between them. Germline V CDR1 and CDR2: SGHNT, YYREEE (reference sequence). This CDR3 comprises 14 residues. CDR3 nucleotide sequence: TGTGCCAGCAGCTTCGGGGGGGTCGGAAACACCATATATTTT. Translated: CASSFGGVGNTIYF.

The chain combines TRBV30 with TRBJ1-6, with 7 bases aligning to TRBD1. Germline CDR1 GTSNPN, CDR2 SVGIG (reference sequence). This CDR3 spans 17 amino acids. V dropped 2 bases and J dropped 7; count of bases not matched to a gene: 14. CDR3 nucleotides: TGTGCCTGGAGTATCTCGACAGGGAGGAACCCCAATTCACCCCTCCACTTT. It translates to CAWSISTGRNPNSPLHF.

This rearrangement joins TRBV10-3 to TRBJ1-1; possibly TRBD1 for D (5 bases). With 3 bases removed from V and 5 bases from J, the gap between germline ends came to 22 bases. The CDR3 runs 17 residues. Looked up from germline, CDR1 is ENHRY and CDR2 is SYGVKD. The CDR3 bases are TGTGCCATCAGTGACATGTCCCCGGGACGGGAGGGGACTGAAGCTTTCTTT. As protein: CAISDMSPGREGTEAFF.

J is TRBJ2-5 and V is TRBV12-3 or TRBV12-4; weak D call: TRBD1 (6 bases). There are 13 residues in the CDR3. V lost 7 bases, J lost 2 bases, and 11 bases lay in between. The CDR3 here is CASTTQGQETQYF. CDR3 nucleotide sequence: TGTGCCAGCACCACCCAGGGGCAAGAGACCCAGTACTTC.

The V gene is TRBV14, the J gene TRBJ1-1; the D gene is possibly TRBD1 (6 bases). This CDR3 has 14 residues. CDR1 is SGHDN and CDR2 is FVKESK in the germline V gene. Trimming removed 5 bases at V and 4 bases at J, with 14 bases between. The CDR3 DNA sequence: TGTGCCAGCAGCAAACAGTTAGGGGGCACTGAAGCTTTCTTT. Its translation: CASSKQLGGTEAFF. The complete variable domain, with remaining parts taken from reference TRBV14 and TRBJ1-1, reads EAGVTQFPSHSVIEKGQTVTLRCDPISGHDNLYWYRRVMGKEIKFLLHFVKESKQDESGMPNNRFLAERTGGTYSTLKVQPAELEDSGVYFCASSKQLGGTEAFFGQGTRLTVV.

This chain connects TRBV18 to TRBJ1-2, with 9 nucleotides matching TRBD1. Germline CDR1 and CDR2: KGHSH and LQKENI. V dropped 2 bases and J dropped 8; count of bases not matched to a gene: 6. The CDR3 contains 14 residues. The CDR3 bases are TGTGCCAGCTCACCAAATCCTGACAGGGGGGGCTACACCTTC. This gives the protein CASSPNPDRGGYTF.

This chain links TRBV2 with TRBJ1-6; D ambiguous. Germline lookup yields CDR1 SNHLY and CDR2 FYNNEI. CDR3 length: 15 amino acids. V was cut by 6 bases and J by 9 bases, with 18 bases left in between. The CDR3 loop reads CASRGGRDKTSPLHF. The CDR3, as DNA: TGTGCCAGCAGAGGAGGGCGCGACAAGACTTCACCCCTCCACTTT.

The chain is built from TRBV28 and TRBJ2-3; TRBD2 aligns across 13 bases. Trimming took 5 bases from V and 4 from J; bases not matched to a gene: 6. CDR3 length equals 16 residues. Germline V gene data show CDR1 as MDHEN and CDR2 as SYDVKM. The chain's CDR3 is CASSLQLAGGSDTQYF. CDR3 coding DNA: TGTGCCAGCAGTCTCCAACTAGCGGGAGGGTCAGATACGCAGTATTTT.

The genes are TRBV30 and TRBJ2-1; 7 bases agree with TRBD2. Germline CDR1 GTSNPN, CDR2 SVGIG (reference sequence). CDR3 length: 14 residues. Trimming at V came to 2 bases and at J to 8 bases, leaving 9 bases not matched to a gene. The DNA for the CDR3 is TGTGCCTGGAGTAGCGGGGACCTCATGGATGAGCAGTTCTTC. Protein product: CAWSSGDLMDEQFF.